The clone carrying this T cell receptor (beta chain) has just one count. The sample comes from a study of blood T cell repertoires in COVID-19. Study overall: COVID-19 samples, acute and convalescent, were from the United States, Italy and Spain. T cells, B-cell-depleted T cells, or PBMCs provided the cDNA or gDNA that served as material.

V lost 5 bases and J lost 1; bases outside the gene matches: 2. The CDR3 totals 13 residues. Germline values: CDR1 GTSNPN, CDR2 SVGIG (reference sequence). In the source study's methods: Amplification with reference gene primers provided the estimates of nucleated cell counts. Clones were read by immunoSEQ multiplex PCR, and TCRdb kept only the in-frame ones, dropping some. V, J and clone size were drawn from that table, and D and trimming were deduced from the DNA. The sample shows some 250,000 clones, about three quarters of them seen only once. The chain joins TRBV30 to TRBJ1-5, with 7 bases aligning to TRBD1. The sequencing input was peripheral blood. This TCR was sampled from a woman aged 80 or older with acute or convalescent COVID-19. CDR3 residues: CAWSTGSNQPQHF. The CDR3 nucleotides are TGTGCCTGGTCGACAGGGAGCAATCAGCCCCAGCATTTT.